The 20 T cell receptor beta chains given below trace back to one sample, sequenced in a study of blood T cell repertoires in COVID-19. The table came from immunoSEQ multiplex PCR; TCRdb's copy has only in-frame clones and leaves some out. This sample has 250,000 or so clones, with roughly 81% found just once. The material sequenced was PBMCs or T cells enriched from blood (not recorded which). These receptors came from a woman in her forties or fifties who had been exposed to COVID-19.

The chain links TRBV27 to TRBJ1-6; D unclear. Germline V lookup: CDR1 MNHEY, CDR2 SMNVEV (reference sequence). The CDR3 runs to 13 residues. V was cut by 7 bases and J by 0 bases, with 4 bases left in between. CDR3 loop: CASTYSYNSPLHF. The CDR3 DNA follows: TGTGCCAGCACGTACTCCTATAATTCACCCCTCCACTTT.

The gene calls are TRBV30 and TRBJ2-5, with D perhaps TRBD2 (6 bases). Trimming cost V 2 bases and J 1 base, with 20 bases left between them. Germline-derived CDR1 and CDR2 are GTSNPN and SVGIG (reference sequence). The CDR3 runs to 17 residues. This CDR3 reads CAWSSRMWGEVQETQYF. The DNA of the CDR3 is TGTGCCTGGAGTTCCCGCATGTGGGGGGAAGTCCAAGAGACCCAGTACTTC.

The chain joins TRBV20-1 to TRBJ1-2, with no clear D. Germline CDR1 and CDR2: DFQATT and SNEGSKA (reference sequence). V was trimmed by 3 bases and J by 5 bases, leaving 10 bases between them. This CDR3 has 12 amino acids. This CDR3 is CSASRAGYGYTF. CDR3 bases: TGCAGTGCTAGTAGGGCGGGATATGGCTACACCTTC.

The rearrangement joins TRBV18 to TRBJ2-7, with a weak D call TRBD2 (5 bases). The CDR3 runs to 14 residues. The germline gives CDR1 KGHSH, CDR2 LQKENI. V lost 3 bases, J lost 3 bases, and 12 bases lay in between. DNA of the CDR3: TGTGCCAGCTCACCCGCGGGCAGTTTCTACGAGCAGTACTTC. It translates to CASSPAGSFYEQYF.

J is TRBJ1-2 and V is TRBV5-1; D remains unclear. This CDR3 spans 14 amino acids. Germline loops: CDR1 SGHRS, CDR2 YFSETQ. V gave up 5 bases and J gave up 4 bases, with 15 bases separating them. CDR3 in amino acids: CASSPGTAIYGYTF. As DNA, the CDR3 is TGCGCCAGCAGTCCTGGAACAGCTATCTATGGCTACACCTTC.

Here the CDR3 reads CSVGRNEQFF. The CDR3 region has the DNA TGCAGCGTTGGGAGGAATGAGCAGTTCTTC. This chain links TRBV29-1 with TRBJ2-1; D might be TRBD2 (5 bases). Germline V gives CDR1 SQVTM, CDR2 ANQGSEA. The V end lost 4 bases, the J end lost 7 bases, and 5 bases lay between the germline ends. There are 10 residues in the CDR3.

The CDR3 region is CASSLDIPTEAFF. Here the CDR3 DNA reads TGCGCCAGCAGCTTGGACATACCCACTGAAGCTTTCTTT. The chain joins TRBV5-1 to TRBJ1-1, with D unclear. This CDR3 is built from 13 residues. Deletions cut 0 bases from V and 4 bases from J, with 7 bases between. Germline values: CDR1 SGHRS, CDR2 YFSETQ.

The genes are TRBV5-1 and TRBJ1-6, with D possibly being TRBD1 (6 bases). The V end lost 7 bases, the J end lost 9 bases, and 14 bases lay between the germline ends. Germline values: CDR1 SGHRS, CDR2 YFSETQ. The CDR3 has 13 amino acids. In nucleotides, the CDR3 is TGCGCCAGCCGACAGGATCGGACTTCACCCCTCCACTTT. Translated: CASRQDRTSPLHF. Complete variable domain (other parts from reference TRBV5-1 and TRBJ1-6): KAGVTQTPRYLIKTRGQQVTLSCSPISGHRSVSWYQQTPGQGLQFLFEYFSETQRNKGNFPGRFSGRQFSNSRSEMNVSTLELGDSALYLCASRQDRTSPLHFGNGTRLTVT.

This clone was seen just once. The V and J genes are TRBV5-6 and TRBJ1-2; 9 positions agree with TRBD1. The CDR3 covers 15 residues. Germline CDR1 reads SGHDT; CDR2 reads YYEEEE. With V trimmed by 3 bases and J by 2 bases, 5 bases remained unmatched. CDR3 amino acids: CASSYRTGVNYGYTF. The CDR3 bases are TGTGCCAGCAGCTACAGGACAGGGGTGAACTATGGCTACACCTTC.

This chain links TRBV19 with TRBJ2-1; a weak D match, TRBD1 (5 bases). The CDR3 spans 17 residues. V shed 5 bases and J shed 0 bases, with 17 bases lying between them. Germline assignment: CDR1 LNHDA and CDR2 SQIVND (reference sequence). The CDR3 spells CASSPRTLRHSYNEQFF. In nucleotides, the CDR3 is TGTGCCAGTAGTCCCAGGACACTCCGTCACTCCTACAATGAGCAGTTCTTC.

The chain uses TRBV9 and TRBJ2-1, with 7 bases fitting TRBD1. J was trimmed by 4 bases and V by 3 bases; bases with no gene match: 10. This CDR3 contains 16 residues. The germline CDR1 and CDR2 sequences are SGDLS and YYNGEE. The CDR3 sequence is CASSALGDSPYNEQFF. The CDR3 nucleotides are TGTGCCAGCAGCGCGTTAGGGGACAGTCCTTACAATGAGCAGTTCTTC.

This clone was found many times. The rearrangement joins TRBV11-2 to TRBJ1-3; 7 positions agree with TRBD1. This CDR3 is built from 14 residues. CDR1 SGHAT and CDR2 FQNNGV come from the germline V gene. Trimming cost V 5 bases and J 6 bases; bases outside gene matches: 7. CDR3 sequence reads: CASSKGAGKNTIYF. Written as DNA, the CDR3 is TGTGCCAGCAGCAAGGGGGCAGGGAAAAACACCATATATTTT.

CDR3 loop: CAISEGVGPAVEAFF. CDR3 in DNA: TGTGCCATCAGTGAAGGGGTTGGACCCGCAGTTGAAGCTTTCTTT. The gene calls are TRBV10-3 and TRBJ1-1; tentative D call: TRBD1 (5 bases). This CDR3 has 15 residues. Germline V CDR1 and CDR2: ENHRY, SYGVKD. V shed 3 bases and J shed 7 bases, with 18 bases lying between them.

The rearrangement uses TRBV4-3 and TRBJ1-2; perhaps TRBD1 as D (5 bases). Between the trimmed V and J ends, which lost 1 base and 5 bases, there was a span of 20 bases. Germline V lookup: CDR1 LGHNA, CDR2 YSLEER. CDR3 size: 17 residues. The CDR3, as DNA: TGCGCCAGCAGCCAAGCCTTAACGACAGCCCCAGGGTATGGCTACACCTTC. Protein product: CASSQALTTAPGYGYTF.

The chain has TRBV19 and TRBJ2-7; tentative D call: TRBD2 (5 bases). The germline gives CDR1 LNHDA, CDR2 SQIVND (reference sequence). The CDR3 sequence is 18 residues long. Trimming stripped 3 bases from V and 3 bases from J, with 24 bases between. CDR3 bases: TGTGCCAGTAGTATTAGAGGCCCCCCGGGATATCGCCACTACGAGCAGTACTTC. Protein sequence: CASSIRGPPGYRHYEQYF.

The chain recombines TRBV28 with TRBJ1-6; D not resolved. The V gene lost 3 bases and the J gene lost 7 bases, with 13 bases spanning the gap. The CDR3 covers 15 residues. CDR1 is MDHEN and CDR2 is SYDVKM in the germline V gene. CDR3 sequence (DNA): TGTGCCAGCAGTTTGGGTACCGGACTGAATTCACCCCTCCACTTT. Encoded protein: CASSLGTGLNSPLHF.

In its sample, this clone was seen once. The V and J genes are TRBV3-1 (or the pseudogene TRBV3-2) and TRBJ2-1; 11 bases are a match to TRBD2. CDR3 size: 16 residues. Trimming cost V 2 bases and J 12 bases; bases outside gene matches: 12. CDR1 is LGHDT and CDR2 is YNNKEL in the germline V gene (reference sequence). The CDR3: CASSQLGLAGHYGQFF. In DNA, the CDR3 is TGTGCCAGCAGCCAACTCGGACTAGCGGGCCACTATGGGCAGTTCTTC.

This sequence joins TRBV27 and TRBJ1-3; D perhaps matches TRBD1 (6 bases). CDR3 length: 14 residues. The germline CDR1 and CDR2 sequences are MNHEY and SMNVEV (reference sequence). The V gene lost 6 bases and the J gene lost 4 bases, with 13 bases spanning the gap. CDR3 sequence: CASSKAGEGNTIYF. The CDR3 DNA reads TGTGCCAGCAGCAAGGCAGGGGAAGGAAACACCATATATTTT.

V and J are TRBV5-6 and TRBJ2-5, with 7 bases that match TRBD2. The germline CDR1 and CDR2 sequences are SGHDT and YYEEEE. V shed 6 bases, J shed 2 bases, and the junction held 7 bases outside the gene matches. The CDR3 loop spans 14 amino acids. The chain's CDR3 is CASTRTSHQETQYF. The CDR3 DNA reads TGTGCCAGCACCCGGACTAGTCATCAAGAGACCCAGTACTTC.

J is TRBJ2-3 and V is TRBV24-1; 8 positions match TRBD1. V shed 9 bases, J shed 2 bases, and the junction held 9 bases outside the gene matches. Germline assignment: CDR1 KGHDR and CDR2 SFDVKD. CDR3 length: 15 residues. The DNA for the CDR3 is TGTGCCACCCCCGGGCAGGGGGCATTCACAGATACGCAGTATTTT. It codes for CATPGQGAFTDTQYF.